This T cell receptor beta chain comes out of a study of cytomegalovirus exposure and HLA in healthy donors. Background on the study: Genetic ancestry analysis placed around 76% of the 400 or so donors that were genotyped in the Caucasian-associated cluster.

The PCR contained 60 Vbeta and 13 Jbeta primers. Data came from immunoSEQ multiplex PCR; TCRdb stores just in-frame clones and leaves some out. This specimen shows 100,000 to 150,000 clones; the ten leading clones hold 2.2%. A note on this clone: Its specificity is unknown.

Study-level results: Later analysis suggested most CMV-associated TCR beta chains were HLA-restricted. Common viral pathogens were later found to be apparently linked to several of the most significant clusters. Associated with cytomegalovirus, according to the listing, were around 160 TCR beta chains.

This CDR3 is built from 15 residues. J lost 5 bases, V lost 5 bases, and 10 bases had no gene match. The germline V gene has CDR1 SGHNT and CDR2 YENEEA. The specimen sequenced was PBMCs. This sequence originates from a middle-aged man in good health and CMV-seronegative. The rearrangement joins TRBV11-3 to TRBJ2-7, with 9 bases that match TRBD2. The CDR3 DNA reads TGTGCCAGCAGCCGACGACTAGCGGTCGCCCACGAGCAGTACTTC. Translated, it gives CASSRRLAVAHEQYF.